The present T cell receptor (beta chain) was sequenced within a study of response to subunit inactivated influenza vaccine (dated by TCRdb to about 2018). With regard to the full study: The study used deep quantitative T cell receptor repertoire profiling to track responses to a trivalent subunit inactivated influenza vaccine. Broader findings and caveats from the paper: The authors suggested that each seasonal influenza vaccination may recruit only a limited number of new T cells.

About this clonotype itself: Its binding antigen is unknown. Base qualities were left out, and no much larger clone turns up one base away.

Libraries were made using RT-PCR. The data were produced on an Illumina HiSeq 2500. The public reads were reprocessed in TCRdb via fastp at Q25 and MiXCR, keeping in-frame beta chains. For every CDR3 protein sequence, its rows merge into one entry that carries the most common genes and DNA. This sample holds around 480,000 distinct CDR3 sequences; 16% were observed only once. The biggest ten clones account for roughly 3% of the sample. Including the terminal cysteine and phenylalanine, the CDR3 comprises 12 residues. CDR3 DNA only is kept here, 36 bases in frame from base 1. V sheds 2 bases and J sheds 7 bases, leaving 9 bases between their ends. As encoded in the germline V gene, CDR1 is MNHNS while CDR2 is SASEGT.

This receptor chain uses TRBV6-1 and TRBJ2-7; the D gene identity is not certain. This sequence was found in a man aged 50 to 75 who received an inactivated influenza vaccine. Donor details come from another sample of the same person, matched by shared clones. Here the sequenced sample was CD4+ T cells sorted from PBMCs, taken about 24 months after vaccination. The CDR3 here reads CASSERVLEQYF. Here is the DNA: TGTGCCAGCAGTGAAAGGGTCTTGGAGCAGTACTTC.